The entry below describes one T cell receptor beta chain. CDR1 and CDR2 (germline): SGDLS, YYNGEE. CDR3 length equals 14 residues. Trimming left V 0 bases short and J 7 bases short, with 8 bases between. Data came from immunoSEQ multiplex PCR; TCRdb stores just in-frame clones and leaves some out. In the table there are 15,000 to 20,000 clones, just over 85% of which are singletons. The sample belongs to a study of blood T cell repertoires in COVID-19. The origin of this receptor is a human donor with active COVID-19. The donor label of this sample is uncertain. The specimen sequenced was peripheral blood. The genes are TRBV9 and TRBJ1-6; TRBD1 might be the D (5 bases). The DNA of the CDR3 is TGTGCCAGCAGCGTAGGGGGCCTAAATTCACCCCTCCACTTT. Its translation is CASSVGGLNSPLHF.